Presented here are 8 T cell receptor beta chains from one specimen sequenced in a study of blood T cell repertoires in COVID-19. The data were produced by immunoSEQ multiplex PCR, yet TCRdb's version contains in-frame clones alone and is incomplete. The table includes about 130,000 clones, about 83% detected once. The source material was peripheral blood. The receptors stem from a man aged 40-49 years with active or convalescent COVID-19.

The chain carries TRBV2 and TRBJ2-2; a weak D match, TRBD2 (6 bases). The ends were cut back, 4 bases at V and 7 bases at J, with 10 bases in the middle. CDR1 is SNHLY, CDR2 FYNNEI, per germline. CDR3 length: 13 amino acids. CDR3 nucleotide sequence: TGTGCCAGCAGTGCGGAGGGTGGCGGGGAGCTGTTTTTT. Translated, it gives CASSAEGGGELFF.

V is TRBV4-3 and J is TRBJ2-7; tentative D call: TRBD2 (5 bases). The length of the CDR3 is 14 residues. Trimming pared 6 bases from V and 0 bases from J, leaving 12 bases between. Germline V gene sequence: CDR1 LGHNA, CDR2 YSLEER. CDR3 nucleotides: TGCGCCAGCAGGAGGGCAGGTCCCTCCTACGAGCAGTACTTC. Translating it yields CASRRAGPSYEQYF.

This clone came up a few times. The chain employs TRBV5-4 and TRBJ2-3, with D tentatively TRBD1 (6 bases). The germline CDR1 and CDR2 sequences are SGHNT and YYREEE (reference sequence). The CDR3 sequence is 16 residues long. V was shortened by 4 bases and J by 0 bases, with 15 bases between the two germline ends. CDR3 in DNA: TGTGCCAGCAGCACCCAGGCAGGGGCTAGCACAGATACGCAGTATTTT. Translated: CASSTQAGASTDTQYF.

This clone was counted only a few times. This sequence joins TRBV30 and TRBJ1-4; maybe TRBD1 (5 bases). CDR1 is GTSNPN, CDR2 SVGIG, per germline (reference sequence). V was shortened by 2 bases and J by 8 bases, with 15 bases between the two germline ends. The CDR3 contains 14 residues. For the CDR3, the DNA is TGTGCCTGGAGTAGCGGGGGGAAGGGGGAAAAACTGTTTTTT. This codes for CAWSSGGKGEKLFF.

This clone was counted once. In DNA, the CDR3 is TGTGCCAGCAGCTATACCGGGACACAGAACTATGGCTACACCTTC. It specifies CASSYTGTQNYGYTF. The chain recombines TRBV13 with TRBJ1-2, with D possibly TRBD1 on 6 matching bases. The CDR3 is made up of 15 amino acids. CDR1 is PRHDT, CDR2 FYEKMQ, per germline (reference sequence). V lost 4 bases, J lost 2 bases, and 14 bases lay in between.

The rearrangement joins TRBV5-5 to TRBJ2-2, with a possible D match to TRBD1 (6 bases). The CDR3 covers 12 residues. V was trimmed by 7 bases and J by 7 bases, leaving 11 bases between them. Germline lookup yields CDR1 SGHKS and CDR2 YYEKEE (reference sequence). CDR3 loop: CASRQENGELFF. The CDR3 DNA reads as TGTGCCAGCCGACAGGAGAACGGGGAGCTGTTTTTT.

The J gene is TRBJ1-5, the V gene TRBV27; 10 bases match TRBD1. The V gene's germline CDR1 is MNHEY and CDR2 SMNVEV (reference sequence). The CDR3 covers 16 residues. Trimming cost V 5 bases and J 5 bases; bases outside gene matches: 9. CDR3 bases: TGTGCCAGCAGTCCACGGACAGGGGGATTCGATCAGCCCCAGCATTTT. This gives the protein CASSPRTGGFDQPQHF.

Concerning this clone: Other DNA sequences within the sample encode an identical CDR3. The rearrangement uses TRBV6-5 and TRBJ2-5; 7 bases are a match to TRBD1. V gave up 6 bases and J gave up 1 base; unmatched junction bases: 2. The CDR3 totals 13 residues. Germline loops: CDR1 MNHEY, CDR2 SVGAGI. This chain's CDR3 is CASSRDSQETQYF. The CDR3 bases are TGTGCCAGCAGCCGGGACAGCCAAGAGACCCAGTACTTC.